These T cell receptor beta chains were read from a single sample in a study of blood T cell repertoires in COVID-19. The assay was immunoSEQ multiplex PCR, and TCRdb's table has in-frame clones only and misses some. The sample records roughly 60,000 clones, around 90% being singletons. Sample: peripheral blood. The receptors stem from a woman older than 75 with active COVID-19. Both conserved end residues are part of each CDR3.

V,CDR3
TRBV7-9,CASSPERGTNEKLFF
TRBV29-1,CSVGTENYGYTF
TRBV19,CASSRAGGSPYNEKLFF
TRBV5-8,CASSFGGGALSTDTQYF
TRBV24-1,CATSAGGGGYTF
TRBV6-5,CASSYQGGYGYTF
TRBV15,CATSRGDLPTYEQYF
TRBV7-2,CASSIGTVTDTQYF
TRBV19,CASSKPGDGYNSPLHF
TRBV7-8,CASSLFRQGGQETQYF
TRBV15,CATMDRMNTEAFF
TRBV5-4,CASSRGGAHEKLFF